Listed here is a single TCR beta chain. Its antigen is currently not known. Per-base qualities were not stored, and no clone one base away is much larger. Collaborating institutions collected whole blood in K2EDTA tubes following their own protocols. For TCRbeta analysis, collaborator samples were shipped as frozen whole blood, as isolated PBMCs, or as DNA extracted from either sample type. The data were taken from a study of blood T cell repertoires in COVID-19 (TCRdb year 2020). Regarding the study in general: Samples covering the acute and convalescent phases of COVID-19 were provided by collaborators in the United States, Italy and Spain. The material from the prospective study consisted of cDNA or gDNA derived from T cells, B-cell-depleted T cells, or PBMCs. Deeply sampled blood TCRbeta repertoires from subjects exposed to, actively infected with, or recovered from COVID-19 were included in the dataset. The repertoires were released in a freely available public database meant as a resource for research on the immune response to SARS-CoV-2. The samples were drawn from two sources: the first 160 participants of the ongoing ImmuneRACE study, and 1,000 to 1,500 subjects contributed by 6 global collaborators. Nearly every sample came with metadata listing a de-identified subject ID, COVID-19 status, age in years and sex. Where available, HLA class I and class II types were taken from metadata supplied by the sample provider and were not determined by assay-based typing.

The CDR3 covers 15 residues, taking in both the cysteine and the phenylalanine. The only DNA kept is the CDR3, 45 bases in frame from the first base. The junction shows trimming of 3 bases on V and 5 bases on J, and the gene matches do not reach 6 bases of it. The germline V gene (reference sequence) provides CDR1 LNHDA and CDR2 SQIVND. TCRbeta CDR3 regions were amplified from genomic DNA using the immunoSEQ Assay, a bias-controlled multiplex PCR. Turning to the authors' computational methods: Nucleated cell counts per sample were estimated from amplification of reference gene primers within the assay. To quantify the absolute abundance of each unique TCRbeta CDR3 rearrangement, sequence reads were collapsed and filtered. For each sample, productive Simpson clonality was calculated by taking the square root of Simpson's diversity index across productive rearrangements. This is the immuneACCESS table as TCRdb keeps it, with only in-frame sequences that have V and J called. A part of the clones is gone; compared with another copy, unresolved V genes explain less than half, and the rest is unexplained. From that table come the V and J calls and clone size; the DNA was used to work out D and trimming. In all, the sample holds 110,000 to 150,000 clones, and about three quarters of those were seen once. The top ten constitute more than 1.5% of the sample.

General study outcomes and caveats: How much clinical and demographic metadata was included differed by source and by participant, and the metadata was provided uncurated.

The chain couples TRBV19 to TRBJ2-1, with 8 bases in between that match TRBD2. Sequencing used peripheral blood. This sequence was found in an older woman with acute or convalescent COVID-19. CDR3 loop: CASSISGRINNEQFF. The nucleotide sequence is TGTGCCAGTAGTATCAGCGGGAGAATCAACAATGAGCAGTTCTTC.